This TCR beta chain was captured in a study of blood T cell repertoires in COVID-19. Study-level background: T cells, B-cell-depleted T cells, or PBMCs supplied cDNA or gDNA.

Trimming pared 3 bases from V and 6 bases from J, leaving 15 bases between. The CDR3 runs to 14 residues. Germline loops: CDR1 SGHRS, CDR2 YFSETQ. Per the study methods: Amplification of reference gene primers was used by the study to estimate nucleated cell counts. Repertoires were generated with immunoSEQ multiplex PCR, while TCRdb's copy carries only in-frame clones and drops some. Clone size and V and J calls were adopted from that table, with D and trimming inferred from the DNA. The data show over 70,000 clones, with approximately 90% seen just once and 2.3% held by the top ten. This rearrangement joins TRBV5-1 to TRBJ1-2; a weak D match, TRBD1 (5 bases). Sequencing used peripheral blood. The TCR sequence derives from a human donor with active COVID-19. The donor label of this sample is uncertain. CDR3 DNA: TGCGCCAGCAGCTCAGATAGGGGCGCGAATGGCTACACCTTC. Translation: CASSSDRGANGYTF.